This T cell receptor beta chain was identified in a study of cytomegalovirus exposure and HLA in healthy donors. Study-wide results and caveats: TRBV6-2, TRBV6-3 and some other V segments were unresolvable in 87-base-pair reads. V- and J-gene trimming in TCR beta was tied to a missense DCLRE1C variant by an analysis performed later.

On this clone itself: The antigen is not known.

The PCR used 60 Vbeta and 13 Jbeta primers. The assay was immunoSEQ multiplex PCR, and TCRdb's table has in-frame clones only and misses some. The sample gives about 130,000 clones, over 60% of which show up once; approximately 0.86% is in the top ten. From germline, CDR1 is SGHAT and CDR2 FQNNGV. Trimming took 5 bases from V and 8 from J, leaving 30 bases between them. The length of the CDR3 is 18 residues. The chain combines TRBV11-2 with TRBJ1-2, with a tentative D call TRBD1 (5 bases). The clonotype originates from a woman aged 55-70 years in good health and CMV-seronegative. Sequenced input: PBMCs. The CDR3 is CASSPANPGRRQPKGYTF. CDR3 in DNA: TGTGCCAGCAGCCCCGCTAACCCCGGGCGTCGACAGCCTAAAGGCTACACCTTC.